Below are 17 T cell receptor beta chains sequenced from a single sample in a study of T cells in Graves' hyperthyroidism and ophthalmopathy. Researchers amplified the TCR beta CDR3 regions from RNA transcripts. The HTBI set primed first-round TCR CDR3 RT-PCR. A single record per CDR3 protein comes from TCRdb applying MiXCR to the multiplex PCR reads. The table lists around 700,000 distinct CDR3 sequences, 30% to 40% of them singletons. Sequenced material: blood. The receptors stem from a woman in her thirties or forties with Graves' hyperthyroidism.

This clonotype has a count of ten or more. This sequence joins TRBV7-8 and TRBJ1-1, with D perhaps TRBD1 (5 bases). Germline CDR1 reads SGHVS; CDR2 reads FQNEAQ. The CDR3 sequence is 15 residues long. Trimming shortened V by 1 base and J by 5 bases, and 14 bases separated the two germline ends. CDR3 nucleotides: TGTGCCAGCAGCTTAGTAGAGGGGAGAGGGACTGAAGCTTTCTTT. Its protein is CASSLVEGRGTEAFF. The full variable domain, its missing parts supplied by reference TRBV7-8 and TRBJ1-1, is GAGVSQSPRYKVAKRGQDVALRCDPISGHVSLFWYQQALGQGPEFLTYFQNEAQLDKSGLPSDRFFAERPEGSVSTLKIQRTQQEDSAVYLCASSLVEGRGTEAFFGQGTRLTVV.

The V gene is TRBV10-3, the J gene TRBJ1-4, with D perhaps TRBD1 (5 bases). Germline assignment: CDR1 ENHRY and CDR2 SYGVKD. This CDR3 comprises 15 residues. V lost 6 bases and J lost 7, with 18 bases in between. The CDR3 protein is CAIRPRANGIEKLFF. In DNA form, the CDR3 reads TGTGCCATCAGACCCAGGGCGAATGGAATTGAAAAACTGTTTTTT.

This clonotype was counted a few times. This chain links TRBV30 with TRBJ1-5; D is undetermined. Germline CDR1 and CDR2: GTSNPN and SVGIG (reference sequence). The CDR3 sequence is 13 residues long. The germline V and J ends were trimmed by 1 base and 10 bases, with 14 bases remaining between them. Here the CDR3 reads CAWSAENKRPQHF. CDR3 nucleotides: TGTGCCTGGAGTGCAGAAAATAAGAGACCCCAGCATTTT. The full variable domain, with the rest looked up from reference TRBV30 and TRBJ1-5, is SQTIHQWPATLVQPVGSPLSLECTVEGTSNPNLYWYRQAAGRGLQLLFYSVGIGQISSEVPQNLSASRPQDRQFILSSKKLLLSDSGFYLCAWSAENKRPQHFGDGTRLSIL.

This clonotype turned up a few times. In DNA, the CDR3 is TGTGCCAGCAGTTACACGCTGCTGGGGGAGCTGTTTTTT. Translated, it gives CASSYTLLGELFF. The chain carries TRBV6-1 and TRBJ2-2; no clear D gene. Deletions cut 5 bases from V and 8 bases from J, with 12 bases between. Per the germline V gene, CDR1 is MNHNS and CDR2 is SASEGT. This CDR3 is built from 13 residues.

This clonotype is a singleton in its sample. A read error may explain this, as a much larger clone is one base away. The gene calls are TRBV7-9 and TRBJ1-2, with 7 bases aligning to TRBD1. The V gene's germline CDR1 is SEHNR and CDR2 FQNEAQ (reference sequence). This CDR3 spans 15 amino acids. This CDR3 reads CDSSDAQGGRVGYTF. The CDR3 DNA follows: TGTGACAGCAGCGATGCTCAAGGGGGCAGGGTAGGCTACACCTTC.

The chain employs TRBV7-2 and TRBJ2-7; D may correspond to TRBD1 or TRBD2 (5 bases each). Germline V gene lookup returns CDR1 SGHTA and CDR2 FQGNSA. The length of the CDR3 is 13 residues. The germline V and J ends were trimmed by 8 bases and 2 bases, with 13 bases remaining between them. The CDR3 is CASSRGDPYEQYF. In DNA form, the CDR3 reads TGTGCCAGCTCCAGAGGGGACCCCTACGAGCAGTACTTC.

As regards this clonotype: The CDR3 does not end in the conserved phenylalanine or tryptophan, so this is likely a read error. The limits of the CDR3 on the DNA are not certain, so only TCRdb's listed CDR3 is given. The chain uses TRBV10-3 and TRBJ2-7; the table calls TRBD1, which could not be checked here. Including both end residues, the CDR3 is 13 amino acids long. CDR1 and CDR2 (germline): ENHRY, SYGVKD. CDR3 sequence reads: CAIKSGQGASANT.

The V gene is TRBV15, the J gene TRBJ2-7; 7 bases line up with TRBD1. V lost 5 bases and J lost 4; bases outside the gene matches: 11. CDR1 and CDR2 from the germline V gene are LNHNV and YYDKDF (reference sequence). The CDR3 consists of 15 residues. The CDR3 DNA follows: TGTGCCACCAGCGCGGAACAGGGGATCATTTACGAGCAGTACTTC. The encoded protein is CATSAEQGIIYEQYF.

The rearrangement links TRBV2 to TRBJ1-6; a possible D gene is TRBD1 (6 bases). The V end lost 5 bases, the J end lost 0 bases, and 14 bases lay between the germline ends. Germline V gene sequence: CDR1 SNHLY, CDR2 FYNNEI. The CDR3 totals 17 residues. The CDR3 DNA follows: TGTGCCAGCAGTACTGGACAGTCCGGCTCCTATAATTCACCCCTCCACTTT. Amino acid sequence: CASSTGQSGSYNSPLHF.

The chain combines TRBV10-3 with TRBJ1-5; 11 bases map to TRBD1. Trimming cost V 4 bases and J 6 bases; bases outside gene matches: 14. Germline V gene lookup returns CDR1 ENHRY and CDR2 SYGVKD. This CDR3 is built from 18 residues. The CDR3 sequence is CAISGSAGQGGKGQPQHF. The DNA for the CDR3 is TGTGCCATCAGTGGCTCGGCGGGACAGGGGGGGAAGGGTCAGCCCCAGCATTTT.

There are a few counts of this clonotype. The V gene is TRBV10-1, the J gene TRBJ1-1, with a tentative D call TRBD1 (6 bases). The CDR3 sequence is 15 residues long. The germline V gene encodes CDR1 WNHNN and CDR2 SYGVQD (reference sequence). V lost 0 bases and J lost 5, with 13 bases in between. The CDR3: CASSESIGGQTEAFF. DNA of the CDR3: TGCGCCAGCAGTGAGTCGATTGGGGGGCAGACTGAAGCTTTCTTT.

The chain uses TRBV7-6 and TRBJ1-1; 9 nucleotides agree with TRBD1. From germline, CDR1 is SGHVS and CDR2 FNYEAQ. The CDR3 is made up of 18 amino acids. V shed 1 base, J shed 5 bases, and the junction held 14 bases outside the gene matches. The CDR3 spells CASSLVSQGAFGWTEAFF. The CDR3 bases are TGTGCCAGCAGCTTAGTTTCACAGGGGGCATTTGGGTGGACTGAAGCTTTCTTT.

This chain connects TRBV6-2 or TRBV6-3 to TRBJ2-7; the D gene is possibly TRBD2 (5 bases). The CDR3 length is 14 residues. The V end was cut by 2 bases, the J end by 3 bases, with 11 bases between. Germline assignment: CDR1 MNHEY and CDR2 SVGEGT. CDR3 in DNA: TGTGCCAGCAGTTACCTTGGACGGGGCTACGAGCAGTACTTC. Amino acids: CASSYLGRGYEQYF.

V and J are TRBV7-2 and TRBJ1-6, with 7 bases that match TRBD1. CDR3 length: 15 residues. V shed 4 bases, J shed 8 bases, and the junction held 8 bases outside the gene matches. Germline CDR1 SGHTA, CDR2 FQGNSA. The CDR3 sequence is CASSSRAGGDSPLHF. DNA of the CDR3: TGTGCCAGCAGCTCTAGGGCAGGGGGGGATTCACCCCTCCACTTT.

Only a few counts were recorded for this clonotype. The rearrangement joins TRBV15 to TRBJ2-7; D may be TRBD2 (7 bases). With 5 bases removed from V and 5 bases from J, the gap between germline ends came to 16 bases. This CDR3 comprises 14 residues. Germline V gene lookup returns CDR1 LNHNV and CDR2 YYDKDF (reference sequence). The CDR3 DNA is TGTGCCACCAGCCCCACGGGGGGCCGGGACGAGCAGTACTTC. This codes for CATSPTGGRDEQYF.

This clonotype was picked up many times. The chain employs TRBV20-1 and TRBJ2-7; possibly TRBD2 for D (6 bases). The length of the CDR3 is 11 residues. Trimming removed 6 bases at V and 7 bases at J, with 13 bases between. Germline lookup yields CDR1 DFQATT and CDR2 SNEGSKA (reference sequence). In DNA form, the CDR3 reads TGCAGTGCCCGGAGGGAGAGGGAGCAGTACTTC. This sequence encodes CSARREREQYF.

This clonotype was picked up a small number of times. V is TRBV6-5 and J is TRBJ2-7, with a weak D call TRBD1 (6 bases). CDR1 MNHEY and CDR2 SVGAGI come from the germline V gene. The CDR3 extends over 13 amino acids. Between the trimmed V and J ends, which lost 5 bases and 3 bases, there was a span of 11 bases. The chain's CDR3 is CASSKLQGYEQYF. DNA for the CDR3: TGTGCCAGCAGTAAGTTACAGGGCTACGAGCAGTACTTC.